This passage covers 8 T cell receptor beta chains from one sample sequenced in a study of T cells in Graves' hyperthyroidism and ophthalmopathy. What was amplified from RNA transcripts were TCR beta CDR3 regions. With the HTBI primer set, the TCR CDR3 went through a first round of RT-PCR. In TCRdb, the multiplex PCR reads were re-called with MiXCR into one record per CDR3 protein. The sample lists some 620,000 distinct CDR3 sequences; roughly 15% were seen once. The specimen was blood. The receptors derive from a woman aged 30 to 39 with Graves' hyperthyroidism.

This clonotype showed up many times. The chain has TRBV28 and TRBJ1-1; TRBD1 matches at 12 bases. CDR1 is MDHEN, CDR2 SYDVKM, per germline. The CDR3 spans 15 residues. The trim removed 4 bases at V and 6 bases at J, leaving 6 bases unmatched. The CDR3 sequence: CASSSPGQGASEAFF. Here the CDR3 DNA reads TGTGCCAGCAGTTCTCCGGGACAGGGGGCTTCTGAAGCTTTCTTT.

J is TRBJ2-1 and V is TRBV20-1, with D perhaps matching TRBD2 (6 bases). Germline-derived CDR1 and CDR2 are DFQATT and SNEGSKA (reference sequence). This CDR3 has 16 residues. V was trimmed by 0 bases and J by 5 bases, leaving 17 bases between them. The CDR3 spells CSARDGGAAGHNEQFF. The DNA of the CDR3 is TGCAGTGCTAGAGATGGCGGGGCGGCTGGCCACAATGAGCAGTTCTTC.

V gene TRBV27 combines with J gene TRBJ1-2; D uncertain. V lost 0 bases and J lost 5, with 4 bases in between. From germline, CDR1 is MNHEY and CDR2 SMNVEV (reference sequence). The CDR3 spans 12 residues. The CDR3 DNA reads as TGTGCCAGCAGTTTATCTCCATATGGCTACACCTTC. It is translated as CASSLSPYGYTF.

The CDR3 bases are TGTGCCAGCAGCAAATACACCGGGGAGCTGTTTTTT. Translating gives CASSKYTGELFF. This chain uses TRBV13 with TRBJ2-2, with D uncertain. Germline V CDR1 and CDR2: PRHDT, FYEKMQ (reference sequence). Trimming removed 5 bases at V and 3 bases at J, with 4 bases between. This CDR3 is built from 12 residues.

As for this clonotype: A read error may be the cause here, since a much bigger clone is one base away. The CDR3 DNA reads TGTGCCAGCAGATGGGACAGGTGGCTTTCTGGGGCCAACGTCCTGACTTTC. The encoded protein is CASRWDRWLSGANVLTF. The V gene is TRBV2, the J gene TRBJ2-6, with 8 bases aligning to TRBD1. The germline CDR1 and CDR2 sequences are SNHLY and FYNNEI. V shed 6 bases, J shed 1 base, and the junction held 8 bases outside the gene matches. The CDR3 is 17 amino acids.

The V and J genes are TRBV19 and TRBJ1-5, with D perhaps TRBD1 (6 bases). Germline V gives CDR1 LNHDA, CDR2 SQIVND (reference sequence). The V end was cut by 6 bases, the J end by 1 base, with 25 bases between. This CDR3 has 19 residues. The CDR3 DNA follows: TGTGCCAGTAGCAATACGGGGGGGGGCGGATTTGGGAGCAATCAGCCCCAGCATTTT. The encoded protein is CASSNTGGGGFGSNQPQHF.

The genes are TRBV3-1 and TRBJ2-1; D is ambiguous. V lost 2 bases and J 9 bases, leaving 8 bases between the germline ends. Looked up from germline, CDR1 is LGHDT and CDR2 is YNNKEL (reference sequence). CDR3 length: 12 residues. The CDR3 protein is CASSQTSIEQFF. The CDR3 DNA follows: TGTGCCAGCAGCCAAACGTCGATTGAGCAGTTCTTC.

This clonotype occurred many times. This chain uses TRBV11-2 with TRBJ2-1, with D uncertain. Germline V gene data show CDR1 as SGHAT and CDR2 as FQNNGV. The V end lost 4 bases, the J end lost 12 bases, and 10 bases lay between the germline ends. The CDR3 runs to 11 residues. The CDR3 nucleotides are TGTGCCAGCAGCTCCCCCTTAGGGCAGTTCTTC. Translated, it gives CASSSPLGQFF.